A selection of T cell receptor beta chains follows, all from one sample in a study of Ad26.COV2.S vaccination and SARS-CoV-2 variants. The method was immunoSEQ multiplex PCR; TCRdb's version includes in-frame clones alone and lacks a portion of them. This sample has around 450,000 clones, with about 88% found just once. This specimen was peripheral blood, taken in a trial of Ad26.COV2.S vaccine versus placebo. The receptors come from a person aged 18-60 years who received the Ad26.COV2.S COVID-19 vaccine or a placebo. Each CDR3 is given with its conserved first and last residue. D genes are given only for firm matches. The size of a clone is reported for some rows only, either as once, few or many, or as a class for expanded clones.

j_gene,abundance,v_gene,d_gene,CDR3aa,CDR3nt
TRBJ1-6,NA,TRBV10-3,TRBD1,CAISESMGQGNSPLHF,TGTGCCATCAGTGAGTCGATGGGACAGGGGAATTCACCCCTCCACTTT
TRBJ1-2,NA,TRBV18,NA,CASPKRPSRLLFQGYTF,TGTGCCAGCCCAAAAAGGCCTTCACGTTTATTATTTCAGGGCTACACCTTC
TRBJ1-1,NA,TRBV4-1,NA,CASSQGTGGNTEAFF,TGCGCCAGCAGCCAAGGGACGGGGGGGAACACTGAAGCTTTCTTT
TRBJ2-1,NA,TRBV28,TRBD2,CASSTPLAGVSSYNEQFF,TGTGCCAGCAGTACTCCACTAGCGGGGGTAAGCTCCTACAATGAGCAGTTCTTC
TRBJ1-3,NA,TRBV30,NA,CAGSSWGRRAHSGNTIYF,TGTGCCGGCAGTTCGTGGGGACGGCGGGCCCACTCTGGAAACACCATATATTTT
TRBJ2-2,NA,TRBV6-5,NA,CASSYTNTGELFF,TGTGCCAGCAGTTACACAAACACCGGGGAGCTGTTTTTT
TRBJ1-5,NA,TRBV2,TRBD1,CASREQGAWQPQHF,TGTGCCAGCAGGGAACAGGGGGCATGGCAGCCCCAGCATTTT
TRBJ1-2,NA,TRBV20-1,NA,CSASRGENYGYTF,TGCAGTGCTAGTCGCGGGGAAAACTATGGCTACACCTTC
TRBJ2-7,NA,TRBV7-9,NA,CASSLDFWGLTYEQYF,TGTGCCAGCAGCTTAGATTTCTGGGGATTGACCTACGAGCAGTACTTC
TRBJ1-1,NA,TRBV7-9,NA,CASSLPKRGGLNTEAFF,TGTGCCAGCAGCTTACCGAAACGGGGGGGCTTGAACACTGAAGCTTTCTTT
TRBJ2-1,NA,TRBV4-2,TRBD2,CASSQNDRASGDNEQFF,TGTGCCAGCAGCCAAAATGATAGGGCTAGCGGGGACAATGAGCAGTTCTTC
TRBJ2-7,NA,TRBV5-1,TRBD2,CASRPAGLPETSYEQYF,TGCGCCAGCAGACCAGCGGGGCTCCCCGAGACCTCCTACGAGCAGTACTTC
TRBJ1-4,few,TRBV5-1,NA,CASSLGAGSANEKLFF,TGCGCCAGCAGCTTGGGCGCGGGTTCGGCTAATGAAAAACTGTTTTTT
TRBJ1-2,NA,TRBV6-2/TRBV6-3,NA,CASSSGTVYGYTF,TGTGCCAGCAGTTCAGGGACGGTCTATGGCTACACCTTC
TRBJ2-3,NA,TRBV10-2,NA,CASSESKRSTDTQYF,TGCGCCAGCAGTGAGTCGAAGCGGAGCACAGATACGCAGTATTTT
TRBJ2-3,NA,TRBV9,NA,CASSETGTPRGDTQYF,TGTGCCAGCAGTGAAACCGGGACACCCAGGGGAGATACGCAGTATTTT
TRBJ2-3,NA,TRBV5-4,NA,CASSPAYTENTQYF,TGTGCCAGCAGCCCGGCCTACACGGAAAATACGCAGTATTTT
TRBJ2-2,few,TRBV2,TRBD2,CASKGSGASTGELFF,TGTGCCAGCAAGGGGAGCGGGGCCAGCACCGGGGAGCTGTTTTTT
TRBJ1-5,NA,TRBV19,NA,CASRNRANQPQHF,TGTGCCAGTAGGAACAGGGCCAATCAGCCCCAGCATTTT
TRBJ2-3,NA,TRBV19,TRBD1,CASSPDRGRTDTQYF,TGTGCCAGTAGTCCGGACAGGGGGCGGACAGATACGCAGTATTTT
TRBJ2-3,once,TRBV7-2,TRBD2,CASSPARGTTTDTQYF,TGTGCCAGCAGCCCAGCTCGGGGGACTACCACAGATACGCAGTATTTT
TRBJ1-2,NA,TRBV7-2,NA,CASSLVGGYGYTF,TGTGCCAGCAGCTTAGTTGGAGGCTATGGCTACACCTTC
TRBJ2-5,NA,TRBV30,NA,CAWSVGTHPQETQYF,TGTGCCTGGAGTGTTGGTACTCACCCCCAAGAGACCCAGTACTTC